This is a list of T cell receptor beta chains from one sample in a study of T cells after yellow fever vaccination. MiXCR, applied by TCRdb to the 5' RACE reads, yields one record per CDR3 protein. The sample has 450,000 to 550,000 distinct CDR3 sequences, roughly a fifth seen once; the top ten hold less than 20%. This specimen was PBMCs, taken approximately 22 days after the first yellow fever vaccination. These receptor sequences come from a man in his late teens or twenties who received the YFV17D yellow fever vaccine. Both conserved end residues are trimmed from each CDR3. Fields, in order: V gene, J gene, D gene, CDR3 protein. The D gene is left open where the match is weak.

TRBV27,TRBJ2-1,.,ASSPDMSSYNEQF
TRBV6-6,TRBJ1-2,.,ASSERYGYT
TRBV11-2,TRBJ1-1,.,ASRRPGVVTEAF
TRBV29-1,TRBJ2-1,.,SVAPPGPYNEQF
TRBV27,TRBJ1-4,TRBD1,ASRPGQRNEKLF
TRBV19,TRBJ1-1,.,ATGTWQNTEAF
TRBV12-3/TRBV12-4,TRBJ2-6,.,ASSPGALRLGANVLT
TRBV29-1,TRBJ2-7,TRBD1,SAGTGGNEQY
TRBV4-3,TRBJ2-5,.,ASSLGGSQTQY
TRBV24-1,TRBJ2-1,.,ATSDSRGGSYNEQF
TRBV6-2/TRBV6-3,TRBJ1-6,.,ATQPAEDLHNSPLH
TRBV5-8,TRBJ2-6,.,ASTLTGTGANVLT
TRBV7-2,TRBJ1-2,.,ASSFIGNYGYT
TRBV20-1,TRBJ1-5,.,SAIQGGGQPQH
TRBV28,TRBJ2-1,.,ASSRTVNEQF
TRBV29-1,TRBJ2-3,TRBD2,SVEDLREGGTDTQY
TRBV10-3,TRBJ1-1,.,AISEPERGSEAF
TRBV20-1,TRBJ1-4,.,SAPTGISEKLF
TRBV6-1,TRBJ2-6,TRBD2,ASSLISGGRSGANVLT
TRBV4-3,TRBJ1-1,.,ASSHLFTGNTEAF
TRBV6-1,TRBJ2-3,TRBD1,ASSFKQGPTDTQY
TRBV20-1,TRBJ2-3,TRBD2,SASPLADTDTQY
TRBV7-3,TRBJ2-5,.,ASSLNQGETQY
TRBV5-1,TRBJ2-7,.,ASSLRPDPYEQY
TRBV20-1,TRBJ2-3,TRBD2,SARLAGVVDTQY
TRBV12-3/TRBV12-4,TRBJ2-1,.,ASSWGYNEQF
TRBV7-9,TRBJ2-3,.,ASKERSTDTQY
TRBV11-2,TRBJ2-5,TRBD2,ASSFSATSGGARKTQY
TRBV7-2,TRBJ2-2,.,ASSPRTTNTGELF
TRBV7-2,TRBJ2-2,.,ASSLAPGRGELF
TRBV12-3/TRBV12-4,TRBJ2-1,TRBD1,ASGRDRGLQEQF
TRBV2,TRBJ2-1,.,ASRRQYNEQF
TRBV5-1,TRBJ1-3,.,ASSPGTLGNTIY
TRBV5-1,TRBJ2-1,TRBD2,ASSLRRGFAYNEQF
TRBV20-1,TRBJ1-2,TRBD1,SARWPQGVGYT
TRBV29-1,TRBJ2-5,.,SVEEWSRGQETQY
TRBV18,TRBJ2-3,.,ASSPQGTLSTDTQY
TRBV5-4,TRBJ2-3,.,ASREDYQSDTQY
TRBV5-8,TRBJ1-2,.,ASSLVPGLGGYT
TRBV4-2,TRBJ1-1,TRBD1,ASSQLPGGNTEAF
TRBV10-2,TRBJ1-5,.,ASSPGQGVNQPQH
TRBV10-2,TRBJ1-1,.,ASSEPHSGTEAF
TRBV7-2,TRBJ1-6,TRBD1,ASGTTGGSEKPLH
TRBV19,TRBJ2-1,TRBD1,ASASGTAYNEQF
TRBV28,TRBJ2-1,TRBD2,ASKRTSGGTASPNEQF
TRBV29-1,TRBJ1-2,TRBD1,SVGAGGRGSYGYT
TRBV12-3/TRBV12-4,TRBJ2-5,.,ASSPVLGQETQY
TRBV7-2,TRBJ2-7,.,ASSLDYQTDYEQY
TRBV19,TRBJ2-1,TRBD1,ASSLGQGAVEQF